The TCR beta chain under discussion was sequenced for a study of shared T cell receptors in the human thymus. The V end was cut by 8 bases, the J end by 0 bases, with 10 bases between. The CDR3 runs 13 residues. Germline V lookup: CDR1 MNHNY, CDR2 SVGAGI (reference sequence). Measured with immunoSEQ multiplex PCR; TCRdb has only the in-frame clones, and not every one. The sample lists 550,000 to 800,000 clones, roughly 88% occurring once. The same data also contributed to another study, on human thymus T cells.

V is TRBV6-6 and J is TRBJ1-1; tentatively, D is TRBD1 (5 bases). What was sequenced was thymocytes. The sequence was obtained from a girl under three years old with a congenital heart defect. CDR3: CASRQPLNTEAFF. The CDR3 nucleotides are TGTGCCAGCCGACAGCCCCTGAACACTGAAGCTTTCTTT.